The 28 T cell receptor beta chains below come from one sample, sequenced in a study of shared T cell receptors in the human thymus. The data were produced by immunoSEQ multiplex PCR, yet TCRdb's version contains in-frame clones alone and is incomplete. The sample shows about 660,000 clones, more than 75% of them seen only once. These data were likewise used in another study, on human thymus T cells.

The material sequenced was thymocytes. The receptors stem from a boy younger than two with a congenital heart defect.

V and J are TRBV6-4 and TRBJ1-5, with D maybe TRBD1 (6 bases). The CDR3 consists of 19 residues. Trimming took off 3 bases at V and 0 bases at J, with 21 bases between the two ends. Germline V lookup: CDR1 MRHNA, CDR2 SNTAGT. CDR3 in amino acids: CASSDFYFGQQNSNQPQHF. The CDR3 bases are TGTGCCAGCAGTGATTTCTATTTCGGACAGCAAAATAGCAATCAGCCCCAGCATTTT.

A single count supports this clone. The chain combines TRBV7-8 with TRBJ1-5, with a possible D match to TRBD1 (6 bases). V was shortened by 5 bases and J by 6 bases, with 17 bases between the two germline ends. The CDR3 length is 15 residues. Germline CDR1 is SGHVS and CDR2 is FQNEAQ. The CDR3 region is CASSHNRGGLQPQHF. The CDR3, as DNA: TGTGCCAGCAGCCACAACCGGGGGGGCCTTCAGCCCCAGCATTTT.

This clone has a single count. The chain couples TRBV5-5 to TRBJ2-3, with 11 bases lining up with TRBD2. Germline CDR1 and CDR2: SGHKS and YYEKEE (reference sequence). V lost 2 bases, J lost 5 bases, and 1 base stayed unmatched. The CDR3 loop spans 14 amino acids. This chain's CDR3 is CASSLGLAGDTQYF. The DNA for the CDR3 is TGTGCCAGCAGCTTAGGACTAGCGGGAGATACGCAGTATTTT. The whole variable domain, remainder taken from reference TRBV5-5 and TRBJ2-3, is DAGVTQSPTHLIKTRGQQVTLRCSPISGHKSVSWYQQVLGQGPQFIFQYYEKEERGRGNFPDRFSARQFPNYSSELNVNALLLGDSALYLCASSLGLAGDTQYFGPGTRLTVL.

The chain recombines TRBV28 with TRBJ2-7; tentative D call: TRBD1 (5 bases). The CDR3 runs 14 residues. Germline V gene lookup returns CDR1 MDHEN and CDR2 SYDVKM. The V and J ends lost 5 bases and 6 bases respectively, with 17 bases between them. This CDR3 reads CASSTPLSGSEQYF. CDR3 nucleotide sequence: TGTGCCAGCAGTACCCCCTTGTCAGGGTCCGAGCAGTACTTC. The complete variable domain, with remaining parts taken from reference TRBV28 and TRBJ2-7, reads DVKVTQSSRYLVKRTGEKVFLECVQDMDHENMFWYRQDPGLGLRLIYFSYDVKMKEKGDIPEGYSVSREKKERFSLILESASTNQTSMYLCASSTPLSGSEQYFGPGTRLTVT.

The chain has TRBV4-3 and TRBJ2-7, with 7 bases lining up with TRBD1. The germline CDR1 and CDR2 sequences are LGHNA and YSLEER. CDR3 length: 16 amino acids. V dropped 0 bases and J dropped 3; count of bases not matched to a gene: 8. This CDR3 reads CASSQDGQGEIYEQYF. The CDR3 DNA reads TGCGCCAGCAGCCAAGACGGGCAGGGGGAGATCTACGAGCAGTACTTC.

The rearrangement links TRBV15 to TRBJ1-5; weak D call: TRBD1 (6 bases). V shed 5 bases and J shed 2 bases, with 16 bases lying between them. This CDR3 has 16 amino acids. Germline loops: CDR1 LNHNV, CDR2 YYDKDF (reference sequence). The CDR3 here is CATSYETGHGNQPQHF. DNA of the CDR3: TGTGCCACCAGCTACGAGACGGGACACGGCAATCAGCCCCAGCATTTT.

V gene TRBV4-1 combines with J gene TRBJ2-7; D gene uncertain. V was pared by 0 bases and J by 6 bases, with 6 bases between. This CDR3 comprises 12 residues. The germline V gene encodes CDR1 MGHRA and CDR2 YSYEKL. CDR3 sequence (DNA): TGCGCCAGCAGCCAAGATCCGCGCGAGCAGTACTTC. Translated: CASSQDPREQYF.

The V and J genes are TRBV9 and TRBJ2-1; 11 nucleotides align to TRBD2. CDR1 and CDR2 (germline): SGDLS, YYNGEE. The length of the CDR3 is 16 residues. The V and J ends lost 4 bases and 6 bases, in that order; junction bases with no gene match: 9. The DNA for the CDR3 is TGTGCCAGCAGCATTTCCCCGGGACTAGCGGTCAATGAGCAGTTCTTC. It specifies CASSISPGLAVNEQFF. The variable domain in full, with the rest retrieved from reference TRBV9 and TRBJ2-1, is DSGVTQTPKHLITATGQRVTLRCSPRSGDLSVYWYQQSLDQGLQFLIQYYNGEERAKGNILERFSAQQFPDLHSELNLSSLELGDSALYFCASSISPGLAVNEQFFGPGTRLTVL.

The chain is built from TRBV5-1 and TRBJ2-3; perhaps TRBD2 as D (6 bases). The V end lost 3 bases, the J end lost 1 base, and 9 bases lay between the germline ends. The CDR3 is made up of 14 amino acids. Germline values: CDR1 SGHRS, CDR2 YFSETQ. For the CDR3, the DNA is TGCGCCAGCAGCTCCGGGACTGGCACAGATACGCAGTATTTT. This codes for CASSSGTGTDTQYF.

This rearrangement joins TRBV5-6 to TRBJ2-7, with 14 bases fitting TRBD2. The V segment lost 5 bases and the J segment 2 bases; nucleotides outside the gene matches: 9. The germline V gene encodes CDR1 SGHDT and CDR2 YYEEEE. There are 17 residues in the CDR3. The chain's CDR3 is CASSPKRLAGGPYEQYF. CDR3 sequence (DNA): TGTGCCAGCAGTCCCAAACGACTAGCGGGGGGGCCCTACGAGCAGTACTTC.

The J gene is TRBJ2-2, the V gene TRBV4-3; D unresolved. Trimming cost V 4 bases and J 3 bases, with 9 bases left between them. This CDR3 is built from 14 residues. Germline V gives CDR1 LGHNA, CDR2 YSLEER. The CDR3 spells CASSRDTHTGELFF. CDR3 sequence (DNA): TGCGCCAGCAGCCGTGACACCCACACCGGGGAGCTGTTTTTT.

This rearrangement joins TRBV5-1 to TRBJ2-1; TRBD2 agrees at 15 bases. V shed 5 bases and J 8 bases; nucleotides not matched to a gene: 8. The CDR3 covers 16 residues. In germline, CDR1 is SGHRS, CDR2 YFSETQ. CDR3 residues: CASSRGLAGGLDEQFF. The CDR3 DNA sequence: TGCGCCAGCAGTCGCGGACTAGCGGGGGGGCTGGATGAGCAGTTCTTC.

Here the CDR3 reads CASGPTGLEPQHF. The CDR3 DNA sequence: TGTGCTAGTGGCCCCACAGGGCTTGAGCCCCAGCATTTT. This chain connects TRBV12-5 to TRBJ1-5; D perhaps matches TRBD1 (6 bases). Germline-derived CDR1 and CDR2 are LGHNT and FRNRAP. CDR3 size: 13 residues. Trimming shortened V by 6 bases and J by 8 bases, and 14 bases separated the two germline ends.

This chain links TRBV5-1 with TRBJ2-2; 13 nucleotides match TRBD2. This CDR3 has 21 residues. J was trimmed by 2 bases and V by 4 bases; bases with no gene match: 17. Germline CDR1 SGHRS, CDR2 YFSETQ. Here the CDR3 DNA reads TGCGCCAGCAGCGCGAAGGCGGCACTAGCGGGGGGGCCGAATAACACCGGGGAGCTGTTTTTT. The encoded protein is CASSAKAALAGGPNNTGELFF.

This chain joins TRBV21-1 and TRBJ1-2; the table's D call, TRBD1, has no DNA check behind it. TRBV21-1 is assigned pseudogene status. CDR3 length: 17 residues. CDR3 protein: CASTPAGLTGGVYGYTF. Here the CDR3 DNA reads TGTGCCAGCACCCCCGCTGGGCTGACAGGGGGTGTCTATGGCTACACCTTC.

The V and J genes are TRBV5-1 and TRBJ2-2; TRBD2 aligns across 15 bases. This CDR3 is built from 19 residues. Per germline, CDR1 SGHRS and CDR2 YFSETQ. V lost 4 bases to trimming and J lost 4 bases; unmatched junction nucleotides: 11. The CDR3 DNA reads as TGCGCCAGCAGCCCCTCAGGGACTAGCGGGAGGTTCGGCACCGGGGAGCTGTTTTTT. Its protein product is CASSPSGTSGRFGTGELFF.

This clone was counted a single time. This chain connects TRBV5-5 to TRBJ1-4; D possibly corresponds to TRBD1 (6 bases). Trimming shortened V by 3 bases and J by 0 bases, and 21 bases separated the two germline ends. The V gene's germline CDR1 is SGHKS and CDR2 YYEKEE (reference sequence). The CDR3 length is 19 residues. Here the CDR3 reads CASSSKTRDRHATNEKLFF. The CDR3 DNA reads TGTGCCAGCAGCTCAAAAACAAGAGACAGGCATGCAACTAATGAAAAACTGTTTTTT. The full variable domain, its missing parts supplied by reference TRBV5-5 and TRBJ1-4, is DAGVTQSPTHLIKTRGQQVTLRCSPISGHKSVSWYQQVLGQGPQFIFQYYEKEERGRGNFPDRFSARQFPNYSSELNVNALLLGDSALYLCASSSKTRDRHATNEKLFFGSGTQLSVL.

The chain combines TRBV7-9 with TRBJ1-6; D call uncertain. The CDR3 spans 15 residues. The germline V and J ends were trimmed by 7 bases and 0 bases, with 10 bases remaining between them. Germline values: CDR1 SEHNR, CDR2 FQNEAQ (reference sequence). The CDR3 region is CASNLGSSYNSPLHF. CDR3 DNA: TGTGCCAGCAACTTGGGGAGCTCCTATAATTCACCCCTCCACTTT.

The chain combines TRBV18 with TRBJ2-7; 8 bases agree with TRBD2. Per germline, CDR1 KGHSH and CDR2 LQKENI. V shed 4 bases and J 5 bases; nucleotides not matched to a gene: 4. This CDR3 has 13 amino acids. The CDR3 is CASSLGGDHEQYF. CDR3 DNA sequence: TGTGCCAGCTCACTCGGGGGGGACCACGAGCAGTACTTC. The full variable domain, with the rest looked up from reference TRBV18 and TRBJ2-7, is NAGVMQNPRHLVRRRGQEARLRCSPMKGHSHVYWYRQLPEEGLKFMVYLQKENIIDESGMPKERFSAEFPKEGPSILRIQQVVRGDSAAYFCASSLGGDHEQYFGPGTRLTVT.

CDR3 in DNA: TGCGCCAGCAGTCAAATCCAGGGAAACACCATATATTTT. This codes for CASSQIQGNTIYF. V gene TRBV23-1 combines with J gene TRBJ1-3, with D uncertain. TRBV23-1 is filed as an ORF, its function uncertain. The CDR3 is 13 amino acids. V lost 2 bases and J 4 bases, leaving 6 bases between the germline ends.

This clone was seen a handful of times. The V and J genes are TRBV15 and TRBJ1-1, with TRBD1 as a possible D gene (6 bases). The CDR3 has 24 amino acids. In germline, CDR1 is LNHNV, CDR2 YYDKDF (reference sequence). V lost 0 bases to trimming and J lost 5 bases, with 40 bases between them. The CDR3 DNA reads TGTGCCACCAGCAGAGATCCCTTAATAGGCAGGGGCCATCCCGCAAACAAGAACGTGACTGAAGCTTTCTTT. Amino acid sequence: CATSRDPLIGRGHPANKNVTEAFF.

This clone was seen just once. The chain employs TRBV15 and TRBJ2-7; weak D call: TRBD2 (6 bases). Per germline, CDR1 LNHNV and CDR2 YYDKDF (reference sequence). V lost 0 bases, J lost 2 bases, and 11 bases lay in between. This CDR3 spans 15 amino acids. The CDR3 region has the DNA TGTGCCACCAGCAGAGAGGGGGGAATCGCCTACGAGCAGTACTTC. It codes for CATSREGGIAYEQYF.

This clone has a single count. This chain joins TRBV13 and TRBJ2-3; 10 positions agree with TRBD2. The CDR3 spans 21 residues. Germline loops: CDR1 PRHDT, CDR2 FYEKMQ (reference sequence). V dropped 5 bases and J dropped 0; count of bases not matched to a gene: 20. CDR3 DNA: TGTGCCAGCAGCACCTCCACGGCTAGCGGGAGTAAAGTCCCTAGCACAGATACGCAGTATTTT. It yields the protein CASSTSTASGSKVPSTDTQYF.

This chain links TRBV14 with TRBJ2-7, with 10 bases fitting TRBD2. Germline trimming cut 0 bases from V and 2 bases from J; bases unmatched to any gene: 10. CDR1 and CDR2 (germline): SGHDN, FVKESK. CDR3 size: 18 residues. CDR3: CASSQEGFGTSGAYEQYF. DNA for the CDR3: TGTGCCAGCAGCCAAGAGGGGTTCGGAACTAGCGGGGCCTACGAGCAGTACTTC.

This sequence joins TRBV27 and TRBJ2-7; TRBD1 agrees at 7 bases. The CDR3 spans 13 residues. Losses at the gene ends were 6 bases for V and 6 bases for J; bases not matched to a gene: 8. Germline assignment: CDR1 MNHEY and CDR2 SMNVEV (reference sequence). This CDR3 reads CASSLTGTGEQYF. The DNA of the CDR3 is TGTGCCAGCAGCCTGACAGGGACGGGCGAGCAGTACTTC.

The V and J genes are TRBV4-1 and TRBJ2-5, with D unresolved. CDR1 is MGHRA and CDR2 is YSYEKL in the germline V gene. The CDR3 totals 15 residues. V was cut by 0 bases and J by 4 bases, with 12 bases left in between. The CDR3 sequence: CASSQESAMTETQYF. CDR3 nucleotides: TGCGCCAGCAGCCAAGAGAGCGCGATGACAGAGACCCAGTACTTC.

The V call is TRBV28, the J call TRBJ2-3; D is possibly TRBD1 (5 bases). With 2 bases removed from V and 2 bases from J, the gap between germline ends came to 23 bases. Germline-derived CDR1 and CDR2 are MDHEN and SYDVKM. The CDR3 totals 19 residues. The CDR3, as DNA: TGTGCCAGCAGTTTAATTTGGTGGGGCCACAACACGCACACAGATACGCAGTATTTT. Residues: CASSLIWWGHNTHTDTQYF.

The J gene is TRBJ1-2, the V gene TRBV29-1, with 12 bases identical to TRBD1. V gave up 1 base and J gave up 1 base; unmatched junction bases: 13. Per germline, CDR1 SQVTM and CDR2 ANQGSEA. The length of the CDR3 is 19 residues. The CDR3 sequence is CSVEALPGQGATVNYGYTF. The DNA of the CDR3 is TGCAGCGTTGAAGCTCTCCCGGGACAGGGGGCGACGGTTAACTATGGCTACACCTTC.